This TCR beta chain was identified during a study of CD8 T cells in Susac syndrome. As for the study in general: Intravenous immunoglobulin alone or corticosteroids were being given to patients with Susac syndrome at blood draw, unless they were therapy-naive.

After extraction with the RNeasy kit, about 0.5 to 1 ug of the RNA was reverse transcribed using random hexamers. TCRdb passed the immunoSEQ multiplex PCR reads through MiXCR, listing each CDR3 protein once. The repertoire includes under 200,000 distinct CDR3 sequences, 94% of them detected once, and roughly 0.12% sits in the top ten. CD8+ and CD4+ T cells were negatively isolated; TEMRA cells were FACS-enriched. The V end lost 6 bases, the J end lost 0 bases, and 17 bases lay between the germline ends. This CDR3 spans 16 amino acids. This TCR was recovered from a human donor with Susac syndrome. The source material was CD4+ T cells from PBMCs. This chain connects TRBV12-3 or TRBV12-4 to TRBJ1-2; a possible D gene is TRBD1 (5 bases). The CDR3 nucleotides read TGTGCCAGCAGCCCGTGGGCAGGGACGTCTAACTATGGCTACACCTTC. Residues: CASSPWAGTSNYGYTF.